This entry is about one TCR beta chain. The sample is drawn from a study of PD-L1 blockade in urothelial cancer. Time point denoted: pretreatment peripheral blood. The germline V gene encodes CDR1 SGDLS and CDR2 YYNGEE. The CDR3 loop spans 16 amino acids. V shed 3 bases, J shed 0 bases, and the junction held 6 bases outside the gene matches. TCRdb's copy holds only in-frame clones and misses some; the assay was immunoSEQ multiplex PCR. The profile shows about 95,000 clones, 87% of them singletons. The receptor was derived from a man aged 55 to 70 with urothelial cancer. The rearrangement uses TRBV9 and TRBJ2-7, with 10 nucleotides matching TRBD2. The material sequenced was PBMCs, taken around atezolizumab (anti-PD-L1) treatment. As DNA, the CDR3 is TGTGCCAGCAGCGCCGGACTAGCGGAGGACTCCTACGAGCAGTACTTC. This codes for CASSAGLAEDSYEQYF.